This T cell receptor (beta chain) was found in a study of T cell changes during pregnancy in multiple sclerosis. This clone was found a few times. Data came from immunoSEQ multiplex PCR; TCRdb stores just in-frame clones and leaves some out. The data show around 130,000 clones, with about 95% seen just once and 0.44% held by the top ten. The V gene end was trimmed by 5 bases and the J gene end by 1 base; junction bases not matched to a gene: 10. CDR1 and CDR2 (germline): MDHEN, SYDVKM. The CDR3 is 16 residues long. The TCR originated in a female donor with multiple sclerosis, enrolled in a pregnancy study. The chain couples TRBV28 to TRBJ2-7, with TRBD2 matching over 8 bases. This specimen consisted of peripheral blood, obtained after pregnancy. This CDR3 is CASSLPKREWSYEQYF. CDR3 sequence (DNA): TGTGCCAGCAGTCTCCCAAAGCGGGAGTGGTCCTACGAGCAGTACTTC. Full variable domain (missing parts from reference TRBV28 and TRBJ2-7): DVKVTQSSRYLVKRTGEKVFLECVQDMDHENMFWYRQDPGLGLRLIYFSYDVKMKEKGDIPEGYSVSREKKERFSLILESASTNQTSMYLCASSLPKREWSYEQYFGPGTRLTVT.